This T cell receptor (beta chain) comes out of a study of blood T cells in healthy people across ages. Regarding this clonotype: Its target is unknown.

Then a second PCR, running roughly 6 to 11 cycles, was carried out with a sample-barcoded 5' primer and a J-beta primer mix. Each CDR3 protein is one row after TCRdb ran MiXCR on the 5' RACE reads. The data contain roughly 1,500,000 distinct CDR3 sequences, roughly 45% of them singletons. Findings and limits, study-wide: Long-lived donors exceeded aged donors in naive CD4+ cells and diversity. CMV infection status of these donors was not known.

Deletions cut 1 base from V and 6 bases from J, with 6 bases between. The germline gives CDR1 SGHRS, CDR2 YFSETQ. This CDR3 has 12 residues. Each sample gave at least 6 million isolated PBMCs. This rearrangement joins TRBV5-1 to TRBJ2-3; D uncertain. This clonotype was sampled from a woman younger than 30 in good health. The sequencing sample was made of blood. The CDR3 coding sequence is TGCGCCAGCAGCTTGATAGTGGATACGCAGTATTTT. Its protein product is CASSLIVDTQYF.